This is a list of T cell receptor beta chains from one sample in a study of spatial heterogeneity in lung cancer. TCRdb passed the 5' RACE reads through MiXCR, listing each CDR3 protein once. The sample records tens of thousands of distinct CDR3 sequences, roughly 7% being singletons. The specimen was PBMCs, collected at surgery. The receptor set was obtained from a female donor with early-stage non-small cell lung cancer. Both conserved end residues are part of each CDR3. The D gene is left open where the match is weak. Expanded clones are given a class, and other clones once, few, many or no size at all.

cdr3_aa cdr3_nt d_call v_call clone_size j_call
CASSPLPGETQYF TGTGCCAGCAGCCCGCTACCAGGGGAGACCCAGTACTTC NA TRBV7-3 few TRBJ2-5
CASSLLWTGYNEQFF TGTGCCAGCAGCTTACTCTGGACGGGATACAATGAGCAGTTCTTC NA TRBV7-8 many TRBJ2-1
CSGTENEKLFF TGCAGCGGGACAGAAAATGAAAAACTGTTTTTT NA TRBV29-1 many TRBJ1-4
CSAHSGARNFFYEQYF TGCAGTGCCCACTCAGGGGCCAGAAACTTTTTCTACGAGCAGTACTTC NA TRBV20-1 many TRBJ2-7
CASSEDMGSDEQFF TGTGCCAGCAGTGAAGACATGGGGTCGGATGAGCAGTTCTTC NA TRBV2 NA TRBJ2-1
CASSLPLNTQYF TGTGCCAGCAGTTTACCACTAAACACCCAGTACTTC NA TRBV12-3/TRBV12-4 NA TRBJ2-5
CASSQRPGYSETQYF TGTGCCAGCAGCCAACGACCCGGCTACTCCGAGACCCAGTACTTC NA TRBV4-2 many TRBJ2-5
CASSLDRTFSTDTQYF TGTGCCAGCAGCTTGGACAGAACCTTTAGCACAGATACGCAGTATTTT NA TRBV7-9 many TRBJ2-3
CSARVEGTGYTF TGCAGTGCTAGAGTGGAGGGTACTGGCTACACCTTC NA TRBV20-1 many TRBJ1-2
CTSSLGRGQPQHF TGTACCAGCAGCTTGGGGAGAGGGCAGCCCCAGCATTTT NA TRBV7-2 NA TRBJ1-5
CASSLWAAGTAIKPQHF TGTGCCAGCAGTTTATGGGCCGCCGGGACAGCGATCAAGCCCCAGCATTTT TRBD1 TRBV28 many TRBJ1-5
CASSLPGFAYGYTF TGTGCCAGCAGCTTACCTGGCTTTGCCTATGGCTACACCTTC NA TRBV7-9 many TRBJ1-2
CASSPTGWGTDTQYF TGCGCCAGCAGCCCTACTGGATGGGGCACAGATACGCAGTATTTT NA TRBV5-1 many TRBJ2-3
CASSFEGRVSQPQHF TGTGCCAGCAGCTTTGAGGGACGTGTTTCTCAGCCCCAGCATTTT NA TRBV5-5 few TRBJ1-5
CASSPVGQRNQPQHF TGCGCCAGCAGCCCAGTGGGGCAGCGCAATCAGCCCCAGCATTTT NA TRBV4-1 many TRBJ1-5
CSAGTGGLGTEAFF TGCAGCGCTGGGACAGGGGGATTGGGCACTGAAGCTTTCTTT TRBD1 TRBV29-1 many TRBJ1-1
CASFLLAGPTGPGELFF TGCGCCAGCTTTCTCTTAGCGGGTCCGACCGGGCCCGGGGAGCTGTTTTTT TRBD2 TRBV5-1 many TRBJ2-2
CASSQERLAGVRQETQYF TGCGCCAGCAGCCAAGAACGGCTAGCGGGGGTGCGTCAAGAGACCCAGTACTTC TRBD2 TRBV4-3 many TRBJ2-5
CASRAEGYGPDTQYF TGTGCCAGCAGGGCTGAGGGTTATGGGCCAGATACGCAGTATTTT NA TRBV7-9 few TRBJ2-3
CASSFRAGDEQYF TGTGCCAGCAGCTTCCGAGCGGGGGACGAGCAGTACTTC TRBD2 TRBV7-2 few TRBJ2-7
CASSYGGRSGTQYF TGTGCCAGCAGTTACGGGGGGAGGTCTGGGACCCAGTACTTC NA TRBV6-5 many TRBJ2-5
CASRNEENTQYF TGTGCCAGCAGGAACGAGGAAAATACGCAGTATTTT NA TRBV5-5 many TRBJ2-3
CASSHMARNSPLHF TGTGCCAGCAGCCACATGGCACGTAATTCACCCCTCCACTTT NA TRBV3-1 NA TRBJ1-6
CASARTGGVTEAFF TGTGCTAGTGCCCGGACAGGGGGCGTCACTGAAGCTTTCTTT TRBD1 TRBV12-5 many TRBJ1-1
CASSPGGTAYTDTQYF TGTGCCAGCAGCCCAGGGGGGACAGCGTACACAGATACGCAGTATTTT NA TRBV3-1 many TRBJ2-3
CASSPSGGAGKNIQYF TGCGCCAGCAGCCCCTCAGGGGGCGCGGGGAAAAACATTCAGTACTTC TRBD1 TRBV5-1 many TRBJ2-4
CASSLSGDSKLEKLFF TGCGCCAGCAGCTTGTCCGGGGACAGCAAACTTGAAAAACTGTTTTTT TRBD1 TRBV5-1 many TRBJ1-4
CASSLTGERGQPQHF TGTGCCAGCAGTTTAACAGGGGAAAGGGGTCAGCCCCAGCATTTT TRBD1 TRBV12-3/TRBV12-4 NA TRBJ1-5
CATRLSGNTIYF TGTGCCACCCGACTCTCTGGAAACACCATATATTTT NA TRBV28 many TRBJ1-3
CASSSQGYQPQHF TGTGCCAGCAGTTCGCAGGGGTATCAGCCCCAGCATTTT NA TRBV12-3/TRBV12-4 NA TRBJ1-5
CASSSGGYNEQFF TGCGCCAGCAGCTCCGGCGGGTACAATGAGCAGTTCTTC NA TRBV5-1 many TRBJ2-1
CSARDPTQKIYEQYF TGCAGTGCTAGAGACCCTACCCAGAAAATCTACGAGCAGTACTTC NA TRBV20-1 many TRBJ2-7